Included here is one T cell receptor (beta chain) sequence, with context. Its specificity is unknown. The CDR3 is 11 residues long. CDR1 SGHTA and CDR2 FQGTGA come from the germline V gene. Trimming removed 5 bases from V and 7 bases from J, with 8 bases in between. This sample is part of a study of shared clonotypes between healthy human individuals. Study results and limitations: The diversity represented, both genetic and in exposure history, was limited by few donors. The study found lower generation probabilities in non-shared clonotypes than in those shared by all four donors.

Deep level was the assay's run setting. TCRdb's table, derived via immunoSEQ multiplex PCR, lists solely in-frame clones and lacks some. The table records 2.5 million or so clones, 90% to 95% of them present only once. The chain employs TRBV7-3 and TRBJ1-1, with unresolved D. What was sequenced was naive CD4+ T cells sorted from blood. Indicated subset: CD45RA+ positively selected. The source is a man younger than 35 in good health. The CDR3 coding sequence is TGTGCCAGCAGCCTCCCACATGAAGCTTTCTTT. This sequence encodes CASSLPHEAFF.